The following is a TCR beta chain sequence with its context. Antigen specificity is unknown. Making the TCR beta cDNA relied on 5'RACE template switching with UMIs. TCRdb reprocessed the 5' RACE reads and stores each CDR3 protein as one record, lacking DNA. This listing includes roughly 280,000 distinct CDR3 sequences. The entry originates in a study of T cells expressing NK-cell markers. Findings and limits, study-wide: It was still unclear whether expanded NKG2C+ T cell clones were HCMV specific. Similarly, these clonotypes led the CD3+CD56-NKG2C+ fraction as well in several donors.

Germline V gene data show CDR1 as MNHEY and CDR2 as SVGAGI. This CDR3 is 16 amino acids long. The sequencing input was blood T cells: a sorted CD56 or NKG2C T cell subset, CD4+ or CD8+ T cells, or bulk PBMC T cells (not recorded which). The genes are TRBV6-5 and TRBJ2-1; checking the TCRdb D call of TRBD1 is not possible without DNA. This receptor was identified in a man younger than 35 in good health. The CDR3 is CASSYTGTGAYNEQFF.